These 17 T cell receptor beta chains share one sample of origin, sequenced in a study of T cells expressing NK-cell markers. With the 5' RACE reads reprocessed, TCRdb shows one record per CDR3 protein and no DNA. The sample has 400,000 to 500,000 distinct CDR3 sequences. The sample was blood T cells: a sorted CD56 or NKG2C T cell subset, CD4+ or CD8+ T cells, or bulk PBMC T cells (not recorded which). The origin of the receptors is a woman between 18 and 75 years old in good health.

The chain is built from TRBV7-2 and TRBJ2-1. The CDR3 is 16 amino acids. Germline CDR1 SGHTA, CDR2 FQGNSA. The CDR3 here is CASSLGHRSSYNEQFF.

J is TRBJ2-3 and V is TRBV7-3; TCRdb's D call of TRBD1 is untestable without DNA. Germline V gene lookup returns CDR1 SGHTA and CDR2 FQGTGA. The CDR3 extends over 18 amino acids. The CDR3 sequence is CASSLSPLGGLSTDTQYF.

V is TRBV7-2 and J is TRBJ2-7; lacking DNA, the TRBD1 call made by TCRdb goes unchecked. CDR1 SGHTA and CDR2 FQGNSA come from the germline V gene. The CDR3 has 16 residues. Here the CDR3 reads CASSSITGQGMYEQYF.

The V gene is TRBV20-1, the J gene TRBJ2-5; TCRdb returns TRBD2, unconfirmable since there is no DNA. The CDR3 contains 16 residues. Germline CDR1 reads DFQATT; CDR2 reads SNEGSKA (reference sequence). The CDR3 sequence: CSARGGTSGIQETQYF.

CDR3: CASSQDPSGEAFF. V and J are TRBV4-2 and TRBJ1-1. Germline CDR1 and CDR2: LGHNA and YNFKEQ. The CDR3 totals 13 residues.

The gene calls are TRBV6-1 and TRBJ2-6; TCRdb calls TRBD2, which cannot be checked without DNA. CDR1 and CDR2 from the germline V gene are MNHNS and SASEGT. CDR3 size: 18 residues. The CDR3 loop reads CASSETKAGLAGANVLTF.

The chain uses TRBV20-1 and TRBJ2-3; absent DNA, TCRdb's TRBD2 call cannot be checked. The CDR3 extends over 17 amino acids. CDR1 and CDR2 (germline): DFQATT, SNEGSKA (reference sequence). The CDR3 region is CSASLAGAKEAADTQYF.

The chain combines TRBV3-1 with TRBJ1-3. Per the germline V gene, CDR1 is LGHDT and CDR2 is YNNKEL (reference sequence). The CDR3 is made up of 15 amino acids. CDR3 in amino acids: CASSQRSSSGNTIYF.

The chain employs TRBV27 and TRBJ2-3. This CDR3 is 12 amino acids long. Per germline, CDR1 MNHEY and CDR2 SMNVEV (reference sequence). CDR3 in amino acids: CASSDLEDTQYF.

J is TRBJ1-2 and V is TRBV6-4. The CDR3 consists of 13 residues. CDR1 and CDR2 from the germline V gene are MRHNA and SNTAGT. CDR3 in amino acids: CASSERSDYGYTF.

The chain combines TRBV18 with TRBJ2-5; the D gene TCRdb calls, TRBD1, cannot be checked with no DNA. The CDR3 extends over 15 amino acids. The germline V gene has CDR1 KGHSH and CDR2 LQKENI. The CDR3 region is CASSPRQLQRETQYF.

CDR3 region: CASNQGGETQYF. The chain carries TRBV7-9 and TRBJ2-5; TCRdb designates TRBD1, a call that cannot be tested without DNA. Germline loops: CDR1 SEHNR, CDR2 FQNEAQ (reference sequence). The CDR3 runs to 12 residues.

The chain couples TRBV24-1 to TRBJ2-1; TCRdb's D call of TRBD2 is untestable without DNA. The germline CDR1 and CDR2 sequences are KGHDR and SFDVKD. The CDR3 runs to 20 residues. CDR3 amino acids: CATSDFKGLAGVGSPNEQFF.

The J gene is TRBJ2-3, the V gene TRBV20-1; TCRdb indicates TRBD2, and absent DNA this call remains unverified. The length of the CDR3 is 14 residues. Looked up from germline, CDR1 is DFQATT and CDR2 is SNEGSKA (reference sequence). CDR3 region: CSAEGSGRQDTQYF.

The chain recombines TRBV6-1 with TRBJ1-6; TCRdb picks TRBD1, but there is no DNA to check that call. This CDR3 has 18 amino acids. CDR1 and CDR2 (germline): MNHNS, SASEGT. The CDR3 sequence: CASSEDRGGHSYNSPLHF.

The CDR3 sequence is CATSDFGSGIAQETQYF. The chain recombines TRBV24-1 with TRBJ2-5; without DNA, the TCRdb call of TRBD2 cannot be checked. Germline values: CDR1 KGHDR, CDR2 SFDVKD. The CDR3 consists of 17 residues.

The chain joins TRBV28 to TRBJ2-5. Per germline, CDR1 MDHEN and CDR2 SYDVKM. CDR3 size: 17 residues. The CDR3 sequence is CASSLYPTQGSRETQYF. Together with reference TRBV28 and TRBJ2-5, the CDR3 gives the full variable domain: DVKVTQSSRYLVKRTGEKVFLECVQDMDHENMFWYRQDPGLGLRLIYFSYDVKMKEKGDIPEGYSVSREKKERFSLILESASTNQTSMYLCASSLYPTQGSRETQYFGPGTRLLVL.